This TCR beta chain appears in the sequencing data of a study of blood T cell repertoires in COVID-19. As for the study in general: Researchers got acute and convalescent COVID-19 samples from the United States, Italy and Spain. Sample material is recorded as cDNA or gDNA derived from T cells, B-cell-depleted T cells, or PBMCs.

Trimming removed 6 bases from V and 2 bases from J; junction bases left unmatched: 8. The CDR3 has 15 residues. CDR1 and CDR2 from the germline V gene are SQVTM and ANQGSEA. In terms of age and location, participants ranged from roughly 18 to 90 years and lived in about two dozen US areas. In assigning cohorts, the study relied on participant-reported clinical history. Assay used: immunoSEQ multiplex PCR; TCRdb lists only in-frame clones, some missing. The sample has about 470,000 clones, about 90% seen once; the top ten hold 0.7%. The sample consisted of PBMCs or T cells enriched from blood (not recorded which). The chain recombines TRBV29-1 with TRBJ1-2; 11 nucleotides align to TRBD1. The TCR was taken from a woman aged 18-29 years who had recovered from COVID-19. CDR3 bases: TGCAGCGTCGAGGGGACAGGGGGTACGAACTATGGCTACACCTTC. This encodes CSVEGTGGTNYGYTF.